This TCR beta chain was sequenced in a study of cytomegalovirus exposure and HLA in healthy donors. In the PCR, 60 Vbeta and 13 Jbeta primers were used. Profiled with immunoSEQ multiplex PCR; TCRdb holds only in-frame clones, not every one. Counted here are around 250,000 clones, approximately 81% occurring once; the ten biggest clones make up roughly 7.4%. This CDR3 is built from 12 residues. Germline assignment: CDR1 SGHRS and CDR2 YFSETQ. The V and J ends lost 4 bases and 6 bases, in that order; junction bases with no gene match: 1. This chain connects TRBV5-1 to TRBJ2-3; TRBD1 matches at 8 bases. Sequencing was performed on PBMCs. This receptor was obtained from a woman aged 55-69 years in good health and CMV-seropositive. The CDR3 nucleotides are TGCGCCAGCAGCCGACAGGGGGATACGCAGTATTTT. Translated, it gives CASSRQGDTQYF.